The 20 T cell receptor beta chains reported below all come from one sample, sequenced in a study of blood T cell repertoires in COVID-19. Sequencing used immunoSEQ multiplex PCR; TCRdb keeps in-frame clones, though not all of them. This table holds 250,000 to 400,000 clones, about 90% found once. The sample taken for sequencing was peripheral blood. Receptors originate from a woman aged 30 to 39 with COVID-19, enrolled during active disease.

This sequence joins TRBV7-8 and TRBJ1-5; D is unclear. The CDR3 contains 14 residues. Germline V gene data show CDR1 as SGHVS and CDR2 as FQNEAQ. Trimming removed 1 base from V and 0 bases from J, with 4 bases in between. The DNA for the CDR3 is TGTGCCAGCAGCTTAGATAGTAGCAATCAGCCCCAGCATTTT. The encoded protein is CASSLDSSNQPQHF.

This chain links TRBV7-9 with TRBJ2-6, with 9 bases lining up with TRBD1. The CDR3 sequence is 18 residues long. The trim removed 5 bases at V and 2 bases at J, leaving 10 bases unmatched. Germline lookup yields CDR1 SEHNR and CDR2 FQNEAQ (reference sequence). This CDR3 is CASSIWTGALAGANVLTF. In nucleotides, the CDR3 is TGTGCCAGCAGCATATGGACAGGGGCTTTGGCTGGGGCCAACGTCCTGACTTTC.

The chain employs TRBV5-5 and TRBJ1-5, with D possibly matching TRBD1 (5 bases). V lost 0 bases and J 7 bases, leaving 14 bases between the germline ends. The CDR3 is made up of 15 amino acids. CDR1 is SGHKS, CDR2 YYEKEE, per germline (reference sequence). CDR3 loop: CASSLEWQGGQPQHF. For the CDR3, the DNA is TGTGCCAGCAGCTTGGAATGGCAGGGTGGGCAGCCCCAGCATTTT. Looking up the rest from reference TRBV5-5 and TRBJ1-5 gives the full variable domain: DAGVTQSPTHLIKTRGQQVTLRCSPISGHKSVSWYQQVLGQGPQFIFQYYEKEERGRGNFPDRFSARQFPNYSSELNVNALLLGDSALYLCASSLEWQGGQPQHFGDGTRLSIL.

This chain joins TRBV28 and TRBJ1-1; weak D call: TRBD1 (5 bases). This CDR3 has 15 residues. Germline CDR1 MDHEN, CDR2 SYDVKM. The ends were cut back, 7 bases at V and 1 base at J, with 16 bases in the middle. Here the CDR3 DNA reads TGTGCCAGCACCGTGGGGGGGGGAGCGAACACTGAAGCTTTCTTT. Translation: CASTVGGGANTEAFF.

The chain links TRBV10-3 to TRBJ2-3; D unclear. CDR3 length: 12 residues. Trimming removed 6 bases at V and 2 bases at J, with 6 bases between. CDR1 and CDR2 from the germline V gene are ENHRY and SYGVKD. In nucleotides, the CDR3 is TGTGCCATCAGATCATCCACAGATACGCAGTATTTT. It encodes CAIRSSTDTQYF.

The chain recombines TRBV5-4 with TRBJ2-1; 10 nucleotides align to TRBD2. V dropped 2 bases and J dropped 4; count of bases not matched to a gene: 3. Germline CDR1 reads SGHNT; CDR2 reads YYREEE (reference sequence). CDR3 length: 15 amino acids. CDR3 bases: TGTGCCAGCAGCTTAGCGGGAGGGAGGTACAATGAGCAGTTCTTC. Translation gives CASSLAGGRYNEQFF.

V usage is TRBV19 and J usage is TRBJ1-1; D unclear. CDR1 and CDR2 from the germline V gene are LNHDA and SQIVND (reference sequence). This CDR3 region has 14 residues. V lost 9 bases to trimming and J lost 4 bases, with 18 bases between them. In DNA form, the CDR3 reads TGTGCCAGCCGGGAGGGAGTGAAGAGCACTGAAGCTTTCTTT. Translation gives CASREGVKSTEAFF.

The CDR3 DNA follows: TGTGCCAACCGACTAGCGGGGAACATCCAAGAGACCCAGTACTTC. This encodes CANRLAGNIQETQYF. J is TRBJ2-5 and V is TRBV19; 11 bases fit TRBD2. Germline CDR1 and CDR2: LNHDA and SQIVND (reference sequence). V lost 10 bases, J lost 1 base, and 8 bases stayed unmatched. The CDR3 is 15 residues long.

This sequence joins TRBV5-5 and TRBJ2-7, with D perhaps TRBD2 (5 bases). Germline V gene lookup returns CDR1 SGHKS and CDR2 YYEKEE (reference sequence). Trimming removed 4 bases from V and 2 bases from J, with 13 bases in between. The CDR3 has 14 residues. The CDR3 DNA sequence: TGTGCCAGCAGCCTGGGGAGTAACCCCTACGAGCAGTACTTC. Encoded protein: CASSLGSNPYEQYF. The full variable domain, its missing parts supplied by reference TRBV5-5 and TRBJ2-7, is DAGVTQSPTHLIKTRGQQVTLRCSPISGHKSVSWYQQVLGQGPQFIFQYYEKEERGRGNFPDRFSARQFPNYSSELNVNALLLGDSALYLCASSLGSNPYEQYFGPGTRLTVT.

The genes are TRBV28 and TRBJ1-2; 9 bases are a match to TRBD1. The CDR3 consists of 13 residues. V shed 7 bases and J 4 bases; nucleotides not matched to a gene: 4. Germline V CDR1 and CDR2: MDHEN, SYDVKM. The DNA for the CDR3 is TGTGCCAGCACTAAGACAGGGGGCTATGGCTACACCTTC. This sequence encodes CASTKTGGYGYTF.

This sequence joins TRBV5-4 and TRBJ1-4, with 9 bases lining up with TRBD1. The J segment lost 5 bases and the V segment lost 3 bases, leaving 2 bases of the junction unmatched. The CDR3 consists of 14 residues. Germline CDR1 and CDR2: SGHNT and YYREEE (reference sequence). CDR3 amino acids: CASSWTGENEKLFF. CDR3 DNA: TGTGCCAGCAGCTGGACAGGGGAAAATGAAAAACTGTTTTTT.

The CDR3 here is CASSSSGYGYTF. The CDR3 coding sequence is TGTGCCAGCAGTTCCTCAGGGTATGGCTACACCTTC. The chain couples TRBV12-3 or TRBV12-4 to TRBJ1-2; D perhaps matches TRBD1 (5 bases). Trimming stripped 4 bases from V and 5 bases from J, with 8 bases between. CDR3 length: 12 residues.

V is TRBV12-3 or TRBV12-4 and J is TRBJ1-1, with no clear D. The length of the CDR3 is 12 residues. Trimming stripped 6 bases from V and 5 bases from J, with 10 bases between. CDR3 sequence: CASSPGGTEAFF. Written as DNA, the CDR3 is TGTGCCAGCAGCCCCGGCGGGACTGAAGCTTTCTTT.

The CDR3 loop is CAISEQQFYGYTF. The CDR3 DNA reads TGTGCCATCAGTGAACAACAGTTCTATGGCTACACCTTC. The rearrangement links TRBV10-3 to TRBJ1-2; D call uncertain. CDR3 size: 13 residues. Germline V gene data show CDR1 as ENHRY and CDR2 as SYGVKD. Trimming shortened V by 3 bases and J by 4 bases, and 9 bases separated the two germline ends.

This rearrangement joins TRBV10-2 to TRBJ2-5; 7 bases map to TRBD2. J was trimmed by 2 bases and V by 0 bases; bases with no gene match: 6. This CDR3 has 16 residues. The germline CDR1 and CDR2 sequences are WSHSY and SAAADI. The CDR3, as DNA: TGCGCCAGCAGTGAGTCGAGGGCTAGCGGTCAAGAGACCCAGTACTTC. Its protein product is CASSESRASGQETQYF.

CDR3 coding DNA: TGTGCCAGCAGTCAATTCACGTTAGCGGGAGCCTACGAGCAGTACTTC. Amino acids: CASSQFTLAGAYEQYF. V is TRBV6-4 and J is TRBJ2-7, with 9 bases identical to TRBD2. Unmatched junction bases numbered 10, after V lost 5 bases and J lost 2 bases. The CDR3 is 16 amino acids. From germline, CDR1 is MRHNA and CDR2 SNTAGT.

This sequence joins TRBV3-1 (or the pseudogene TRBV3-2) and TRBJ2-5; 12 nucleotides align to TRBD2. The germline gives CDR1 LGHDT, CDR2 YNNKEL (reference sequence). Trimming cost V 4 bases and J 3 bases; bases outside gene matches: 3. CDR3 length: 15 residues. This CDR3 is CASSPSGRAEETQYF. In DNA, the CDR3 is TGTGCCAGCAGCCCTAGCGGGAGGGCCGAAGAGACCCAGTACTTC.

Comments on this clone: Other DNA sequences of this sample code for an identical CDR3. This chain joins TRBV30 and TRBJ1-5; no definite D call. The CDR3 length is 13 residues. Germline loops: CDR1 GTSNPN, CDR2 SVGIG (reference sequence). V gave up 0 bases and J gave up 5 bases, with 8 bases separating them. The CDR3 DNA reads as TGTGCCTGGAGTGTACGAGAGTATCAGCCCCAGCATTTT. This translates into CAWSVREYQPQHF. Based on the CDR3 plus reference TRBV30 and TRBJ1-5, the full variable domain is SQTIHQWPATLVQPVGSPLSLECTVEGTSNPNLYWYRQAAGRGLQLLFYSVGIGQISSEVPQNLSASRPQDRQFILSSKKLLLSDSGFYLCAWSVREYQPQHFGDGTRLSIL.

The chain couples TRBV9 to TRBJ2-1; possible D gene TRBD1, 6 bases. In germline, CDR1 is SGDLS, CDR2 YYNGEE. This CDR3 comprises 15 residues. Deletions cut 4 bases from V and 2 bases from J, with 13 bases between. The CDR3 sequence: CASSPGTTPYNEQFF. CDR3 nucleotide sequence: TGTGCCAGCAGCCCCGGGACAACACCCTACAATGAGCAGTTCTTC.

This clone came up once. This sequence joins TRBV5-6 and TRBJ2-7; D is perhaps TRBD2 (5 bases). Trimming stripped 6 bases from V and 3 bases from J, with 10 bases between. Germline-derived CDR1 and CDR2 are SGHDT and YYEEEE. The CDR3 is 12 amino acids. The CDR3 region has the DNA TGTGCCAGCACCCGGGCGGGCTACGAGCAGTACTTC. This sequence encodes CASTRAGYEQYF.